Listed below are T cell receptor beta chains from one sample, sequenced in a study of T-cell reconstitution after alpha-beta-depleted transplantation in children. Each CDR3 protein gets one entry after TCRdb re-called the PCR reads with MiXCR. The sample includes 780,000 or so distinct CDR3 sequences, around 15% of them seen just once. This material consisted of PBMCs, mostly from graft donor cells, taken 360 days after TCRalphabeta/CD19-depleted stem cell transplant. All receptors come from a male patient between 10 and 17 years old who had a stem cell transplant for acute lymphoblastic leukemia, so the T cells may come from the graft donor. Both conserved end residues are part of each CDR3. D genes are given only for firm matches. The size field is filled for only some rows; it gives once, few, many or a size class.

CDR3aa: CASSYSEPRGYTF
CDR3nt: TGTGCCAGCAGTTACTCAGAGCCCAGGGGCTACACCTTC
abundance: .
j_gene: TRBJ1-2
v_gene: TRBV6-5
d_gene: .

CDR3aa: CASTWTGSFTDTQYF
CDR3nt: TGTGCCAGTACGTGGACAGGGTCCTTCACAGATACGCAGTATTTT
abundance: .
j_gene: TRBJ2-3
v_gene: TRBV7-9
d_gene: TRBD1

CDR3aa: CATSRELIVRGDEQYF
CDR3nt: TGTGCCACCAGCAGAGAATTGATTGTAAGGGGAGACGAGCAGTACTTC
abundance: few
j_gene: TRBJ2-7
v_gene: TRBV15
d_gene: .

CDR3aa: CASSPRDTGHLNTEAFF
CDR3nt: TGTGCCAGCTCACCACGGGACACGGGCCACTTGAACACTGAAGCTTTCTTT
abundance: .
j_gene: TRBJ1-1
v_gene: TRBV18
d_gene: .

CDR3aa: CASKTLAPSYNEQFF
CDR3nt: TGCGCCAGCAAAACACTAGCGCCGTCCTACAATGAGCAGTTCTTC
abundance: many
j_gene: TRBJ2-1
v_gene: TRBV5-1
d_gene: TRBD2

CDR3aa: CASSLDPPVGGRNTEAFF
CDR3nt: TGTGCCAGCAGCTTAGATCCACCTGTTGGGGGCAGAAACACTGAAGCTTTCTTT
abundance: .
j_gene: TRBJ1-1
v_gene: TRBV11-2
d_gene: .

CDR3aa: CASSFTGTSGINEQFF
CDR3nt: TGTGCCAGCAGCTTTACCGGGACTAGCGGGATCAATGAGCAGTTCTTC
abundance: many
j_gene: TRBJ2-1
v_gene: TRBV7-2
d_gene: TRBD2

CDR3aa: CASSVLAGDLYEQYF
CDR3nt: TGTGCCAGCAGTGTCCTTGCGGGAGACCTCTACGAGCAGTACTTC
abundance: .
j_gene: TRBJ2-7
v_gene: TRBV2
d_gene: TRBD2

CDR3aa: CASSQGQAGAETQYF
CDR3nt: TGCGCCAGCAGCCAAGGGCAAGCGGGGGCGGAGACCCAGTACTTC
abundance: few
j_gene: TRBJ2-5
v_gene: TRBV4-1
d_gene: TRBD2

CDR3aa: CASEATSGRWWQFF
CDR3nt: TGTGCCAGCGAAGCGACTAGCGGGAGGTGGTGGCAGTTCTTC
abundance: many
j_gene: TRBJ2-1
v_gene: TRBV7-9
d_gene: TRBD2

CDR3aa: CAISESAGPLTDTQYF
CDR3nt: TGTGCCATCAGTGAGTCAGCGGGACCCCTCACAGATACGCAGTATTTT
abundance: .
j_gene: TRBJ2-3
v_gene: TRBV10-3
d_gene: TRBD2

CDR3aa: CAWRPGLAVGAAETQYF
CDR3nt: TGTGCCTGGAGGCCGGGACTAGCGGTTGGGGCAGCAGAGACCCAGTACTTC
abundance: .
j_gene: TRBJ2-5
v_gene: TRBV30
d_gene: TRBD2

CDR3aa: CASTSSVAGVEQFF
CDR3nt: TGTGCCAGCACCTCTTCGGTAGCGGGAGTTGAGCAGTTCTTC
abundance: .
j_gene: TRBJ2-1
v_gene: TRBV11-2
d_gene: TRBD2

CDR3aa: CVAVLGHGSHYGYTF
CDR3nt: TGTGTTGCAGTTCTAGGCCATGGGTCCCACTATGGCTACACCTTC
abundance: .
j_gene: TRBJ1-2
v_gene: TRBV3-1
d_gene: .

CDR3aa: CASSERTGSYNEQFF
CDR3nt: TGCGCCAGCAGCGAACGGACAGGATCCTACAATGAGCAGTTCTTC
abundance: .
j_gene: TRBJ2-1
v_gene: TRBV5-1
d_gene: TRBD1

CDR3aa: CASSRLALNTGELFF
CDR3nt: TGTGCCAGCAGCCGACTAGCCCTGAACACCGGGGAGCTGTTTTTT
abundance: .
j_gene: TRBJ2-2
v_gene: TRBV7-2
d_gene: TRBD2

CDR3aa: CATSSVTGTGFTDTQYF
CDR3nt: TGTGCCACCAGCAGCGTGACCGGGACAGGGTTCACAGATACGCAGTATTTT
abundance: few
j_gene: TRBJ2-3
v_gene: TRBV15
d_gene: TRBD1

CDR3aa: CASSPRGLETQYF
CDR3nt: TGTGCCAGCAGTCCCAGGGGTTTGGAGACCCAGTACTTC
abundance: few
j_gene: TRBJ2-5
v_gene: TRBV6-6
d_gene: .

CDR3aa: CASSLRVADQETQYF
CDR3nt: TGTGCCAGCAGCTTACGAGTAGCGGACCAAGAGACCCAGTACTTC
abundance: .
j_gene: TRBJ2-5
v_gene: TRBV7-3
d_gene: .

CDR3aa: CASSPTGGSSYEQYF
CDR3nt: TGCGCCAGCAGCCCGACAGGGGGAAGCTCCTACGAGCAGTACTTC
abundance: few
j_gene: TRBJ2-7
v_gene: TRBV5-1
d_gene: TRBD1

CDR3aa: CASSGPTGTTNTEAFF
CDR3nt: TGCGCCAGCAGTGGTCCGACAGGGACGACGAACACTGAAGCTTTCTTT
abundance: .
j_gene: TRBJ1-1
v_gene: TRBV10-2
d_gene: TRBD1

CDR3aa: CASSSGTGGKHEQYF
CDR3nt: TGTGCCAGCAGTTCGGGGACAGGGGGTAAACACGAGCAGTACTTC
abundance: .
j_gene: TRBJ2-7
v_gene: TRBV6-5
d_gene: TRBD1

CDR3aa: CASSLVAGQGYEQYF
CDR3nt: TGCGCCAGCAGCTTGGTTGCGGGACAGGGTTACGAGCAGTACTTC
abundance: .
j_gene: TRBJ2-7
v_gene: TRBV5-1
d_gene: TRBD1

CDR3aa: CASSPTGQQAFF
CDR3nt: TGTGCCAGCAGCCCCACGGGACAACAAGCTTTCTTT
abundance: few
j_gene: TRBJ1-1
v_gene: TRBV14
d_gene: .

CDR3aa: CASRIIAGVNEQFF
CDR3nt: TGTGCCAGCAGAATAATAGCGGGAGTCAATGAGCAGTTCTTC
abundance: many
j_gene: TRBJ2-1
v_gene: TRBV27
d_gene: TRBD2

CDR3aa: CATSRDLAAWAFF
CDR3nt: TGTGCCACCAGCAGAGATCTCGCCGCGTGGGCTTTCTTT
abundance: .
j_gene: TRBJ1-1
v_gene: TRBV15
d_gene: .

CDR3aa: CASSLRLAGASYQETQYF
CDR3nt: TGCGCCAGCAGCCTTCGACTAGCGGGAGCCTCGTACCAAGAGACCCAGTACTTC
abundance: many
j_gene: TRBJ2-5
v_gene: TRBV4-1
d_gene: TRBD2

CDR3aa: CASSPEVSGANVLTF
CDR3nt: TGTGCCAGCAGCCCGGAGGTTTCTGGGGCCAACGTCCTGACTTTC
abundance: few
j_gene: TRBJ2-6
v_gene: TRBV5-4
d_gene: .

CDR3aa: CSARVTGKPYYEQYF
CDR3nt: TGCAGTGCTAGAGTGACCGGGAAGCCTTATTACGAGCAGTACTTC
abundance: .
j_gene: TRBJ2-7
v_gene: TRBV20-1
d_gene: .

CDR3aa: CASSSLRGRTEAFF
CDR3nt: TGCGCCAGCAGCTCCCTCAGGGGGCGGACTGAAGCTTTCTTT
abundance: many
j_gene: TRBJ1-1
v_gene: TRBV5-1
d_gene: TRBD1

CDR3aa: CASSSGRRGNEQFF
CDR3nt: TGTGCCAGCAGCAGCGGGAGGAGAGGCAATGAGCAGTTCTTC
abundance: .
j_gene: TRBJ2-1
v_gene: TRBV11-3
d_gene: TRBD2

CDR3aa: CASSFDPGEQYF
CDR3nt: TGTGCCAGCAGCTTTGACCCTGGCGAGCAGTACTTC
abundance: .
j_gene: TRBJ2-7
v_gene: TRBV7-9
d_gene: .

CDR3aa: CASSFGGSKNIQYF
CDR3nt: TGTGCCAGCAGCTTCGGGGGATCCAAAAACATTCAGTACTTC
abundance: many
j_gene: TRBJ2-4
v_gene: TRBV7-9
d_gene: .

CDR3aa: CSARDPRTGYTF
CDR3nt: TGCAGTGCTCGGGACCCTAGAACTGGCTACACCTTC
abundance: .
j_gene: TRBJ1-2
v_gene: TRBV20-1
d_gene: .

CDR3aa: CASSLASPVGEQYF
CDR3nt: TGCGCCAGCAGCTTGGCCTCACCTGTGGGCGAGCAGTACTTC
abundance: few
j_gene: TRBJ2-7
v_gene: TRBV5-1
d_gene: .

CDR3aa: CASSPTSGRAPYEQYF
CDR3nt: TGTGCCAGCAGCCCGACTAGCGGGAGGGCCCCCTACGAGCAGTACTTC
abundance: few
j_gene: TRBJ2-7
v_gene: TRBV3-1
d_gene: TRBD2

CDR3aa: CASRGDRGHQPQHF
CDR3nt: TGTGCCAGCAGAGGGGACAGGGGGCATCAGCCCCAGCATTTT
abundance: .
j_gene: TRBJ1-5
v_gene: TRBV2
d_gene: TRBD1

CDR3aa: CASSVEVGVATDTQYF
CDR3nt: TGTGCCAGCAGCGTTGAGGTGGGGGTTGCCACAGATACGCAGTATTTT
abundance: once
j_gene: TRBJ2-3
v_gene: TRBV9
d_gene: .

CDR3aa: CASSLVWVQGTDTQYF
CDR3nt: TGCGCCAGCAGCTTGGTTTGGGTACAGGGAACAGATACGCAGTATTTT
abundance: many
j_gene: TRBJ2-3
v_gene: TRBV5-1
d_gene: .

CDR3aa: CASSKTNQGGSFF
CDR3nt: TGTGCCAGCAGCAAAACTAACCAGGGTGGATCTTTCTTT
abundance: .
j_gene: TRBJ1-1
v_gene: TRBV21-1
d_gene: .

CDR3aa: CASSWAGNTEAFF
CDR3nt: TGTGCCAGCAGTTGGGCTGGAAACACTGAAGCTTTCTTT
abundance: .
j_gene: TRBJ1-1
v_gene: TRBV12-3/TRBV12-4
d_gene: .

CDR3aa: CSASLIYEQYF
CDR3nt: TGCAGTGCTAGCCTGATCTACGAGCAGTACTTC
abundance: .
j_gene: TRBJ2-7
v_gene: TRBV20-1
d_gene: .

CDR3aa: CASSLGYGSGTSYEQYF
CDR3nt: TGTGCCAGCAGTTTAGGGTATGGTAGCGGGACCTCCTACGAGCAGTACTTC
abundance: few
j_gene: TRBJ2-7
v_gene: TRBV12-3/TRBV12-4
d_gene: TRBD2

CDR3aa: CASSLQGINTDTQYF
CDR3nt: TGTGCCAGCAGTCTCCAGGGGATTAACACAGATACGCAGTATTTT
abundance: .
j_gene: TRBJ2-3
v_gene: TRBV12-3/TRBV12-4
d_gene: .

CDR3aa: CASSPTESKETQYF
CDR3nt: TGTGCCAGCAGCCCGACAGAGTCCAAAGAGACCCAGTACTTC
abundance: .
j_gene: TRBJ2-5
v_gene: TRBV7-2
d_gene: .

CDR3aa: CASSGLAGGGDTQYF
CDR3nt: TGTGCCAGCAGCGGTCTAGCGGGAGGGGGAGATACGCAGTATTTT
abundance: few
j_gene: TRBJ2-3
v_gene: TRBV9
d_gene: TRBD2

CDR3aa: CASSFAPGRDNQPQHF
CDR3nt: TGTGCCAGCAGCTTCGCCCCGGGACGGGACAATCAGCCCCAGCATTTT
abundance: .
j_gene: TRBJ1-5
v_gene: TRBV7-9
d_gene: .

CDR3aa: CASRPLTSGRYNEQFF
CDR3nt: TGTGCCAGCAGACCACTAACTAGCGGGAGGTACAATGAGCAGTTCTTC
abundance: .
j_gene: TRBJ2-1
v_gene: TRBV7-6
d_gene: TRBD2

CDR3aa: CASSRTSVAYEQYF
CDR3nt: TGTGCCAGCAGCAGGACTAGCGTGGCCTACGAGCAGTACTTC
abundance: few
j_gene: TRBJ2-7
v_gene: TRBV5-4
d_gene: TRBD2

CDR3aa: CASSLNPNYGYTF
CDR3nt: TGCGCCAGCAGTTTAAATCCTAACTATGGCTACACCTTC
abundance: few
j_gene: TRBJ1-2
v_gene: TRBV5-1
d_gene: .

CDR3aa: CASSLASGLAGADTQYF
CDR3nt: TGTGCCAGCAGCTTAGCTAGCGGTCTGGCGGGAGCAGATACGCAGTATTTT
abundance: once
j_gene: TRBJ2-3
v_gene: TRBV7-9
d_gene: TRBD2

CDR3aa: CASSPRVWEPGTEAFF
CDR3nt: TGTGCCAGCAGCCCCCGCGTCTGGGAGCCGGGCACTGAAGCTTTCTTT
abundance: .
j_gene: TRBJ1-1
v_gene: TRBV9
d_gene: .

CDR3aa: CASSSDRAGYEQYF
CDR3nt: TGTGCCAGCAGCTCCGACAGGGCGGGGTACGAGCAGTACTTC
abundance: .
j_gene: TRBJ2-7
v_gene: TRBV5-5
d_gene: .

CDR3aa: CASVRRDFGLDEQYF
CDR3nt: TGCGCCAGCGTCCGCCGGGACTTCGGGCTTGACGAGCAGTACTTC
abundance: .
j_gene: TRBJ2-7
v_gene: TRBV5-1
d_gene: .

CDR3aa: CASSLVLGDEQYF
CDR3nt: TGCGCCAGCAGCTTGGTATTAGGGGACGAGCAGTACTTC
abundance: many
j_gene: TRBJ2-7
v_gene: TRBV5-1
d_gene: .

CDR3aa: CASSATANYGYTF
CDR3nt: TGCGCCAGCAGCGCGACAGCGAACTATGGCTACACCTTC
abundance: many
j_gene: TRBJ1-2
v_gene: TRBV5-1
d_gene: .

CDR3aa: CASSLGEASWGSNTGELFF
CDR3nt: TGTGCCAGCAGCTTAGGCGAGGCTAGCTGGGGGTCGAACACCGGGGAGCTGTTTTTT
abundance: .
j_gene: TRBJ2-2
v_gene: TRBV13
d_gene: .

CDR3aa: CASSPSAWTDQRNEQFF
CDR3nt: TGTGCCAGCAGCCCTAGTGCGTGGACGGATCAAAGGAATGAGCAGTTCTTC
abundance: .
j_gene: TRBJ2-1
v_gene: TRBV11-2
d_gene: .

CDR3aa: CASSPTGHDSGNTIYF
CDR3nt: TGTGCCAGCAGCCCCACGGGACACGACTCTGGAAACACCATATATTTT
abundance: few
j_gene: TRBJ1-3
v_gene: TRBV7-9
d_gene: .